One and the same sample provided the 9 T cell receptor beta chains below, sequenced in a study of shared clonotypes between healthy human individuals. The method was immunoSEQ multiplex PCR; TCRdb's version includes in-frame clones alone and lacks a portion of them. Of about 2.3 million clones listed, just over 90% are singletons. Sequencing was performed on naive CD4+ T cells from PBMCs. Subset indicated: CD45RA+ positively selected. These receptors came from a man aged 18 to 30 in good health. Some clones in this sample may be carry-over from other donors' samples.

The chain joins TRBV6-6 to TRBJ2-7; 9 nucleotides agree with TRBD1. CDR1 MNHNY and CDR2 SVGAGI come from the germline V gene (reference sequence). Trimming removed 5 bases from V and 3 bases from J; junction bases left unmatched: 8. CDR3 length equals 15 residues. Here the CDR3 DNA reads TGTGCCAGCAGTCCTTCTGGGACAGGGAGCTACGAGCAGTACTTC. Residues: CASSPSGTGSYEQYF.

The chain recombines TRBV6-1 with TRBJ2-3; 9 bases align to TRBD1. Germline trimming cut 10 bases from V and 3 bases from J; bases unmatched to any gene: 5. The CDR3 covers 13 residues. Germline V gene lookup returns CDR1 MNHNS and CDR2 SASEGT. CDR3 nucleotides: TGTGCCATCAGACAGGGGGGTACAGATACGCAGTATTTT. Its protein is CAIRQGGTDTQYF.

This clone was counted a single time. The CDR3 spells CSARDRVVQYF. CDR3 coding DNA: TGCAGTGCTAGAGACCGCGTGGTTCAGTACTTC. V usage is TRBV20-1 and J usage is TRBJ2-7; D call uncertain. V gave up 0 bases and J gave up 10 bases, with 10 bases separating them. The CDR3 is 11 amino acids. Germline assignment: CDR1 DFQATT and CDR2 SNEGSKA (reference sequence).

The chain uses TRBV7-8 and TRBJ2-1, with a possible D match to TRBD1 (5 bases). The CDR3 consists of 14 residues. Germline V gives CDR1 SGHVS, CDR2 FQNEAQ. Trimming left V 1 base short and J 10 bases short, with 14 bases between. The CDR3 bases are TGTGCCAGCAGCTTAGACTACAGGATACACGAGCAGTTCTTC. Translating it yields CASSLDYRIHEQFF.

This clone was detected only once. V gene TRBV2 combines with J gene TRBJ2-5; tentatively, D is TRBD2 (5 bases). CDR1 SNHLY and CDR2 FYNNEI come from the germline V gene. V gave up 6 bases and J gave up 5 bases, with 13 bases separating them. The CDR3 sequence is 13 residues long. CDR3 residues: CASRGSVRETQYF. CDR3 bases: TGTGCCAGCAGGGGGAGTGTCCGGGAGACCCAGTACTTC. Combining the CDR3 with reference TRBV2 and TRBJ2-5 gives the whole variable domain EPEVTQTPSHQVTQMGQEVILRCVPISNHLYFYWYRQILGQKVEFLVSFYNNEISEKSEIFDDQFSVERPDGSNFTLKIRSTKLEDSAMYFCASRGSVRETQYFGPGTRLLVL.

The chain joins TRBV27 to TRBJ1-2; weak D call: TRBD1 (5 bases). Trimming shortened V by 4 bases and J by 7 bases, and 22 bases separated the two germline ends. There are 16 residues in the CDR3. Per the germline V gene, CDR1 is MNHEY and CDR2 is SMNVEV (reference sequence). The CDR3 protein is CASSSNPGTPVGGYTF. In DNA form, the CDR3 reads TGTGCCAGCAGTTCGAACCCCGGGACTCCGGTGGGTGGCTACACCTTC.

The genes are TRBV7-9 and TRBJ2-1, with a tentative D call TRBD1 (6 bases). Trimming removed 4 bases at V and 8 bases at J, with 12 bases between. Germline V lookup: CDR1 SEHNR, CDR2 FQNEAQ (reference sequence). The CDR3 totals 13 residues. CDR3 loop: CASSSTGPHEQFF. The CDR3 coding sequence is TGTGCCAGCAGCTCCACAGGGCCGCATGAGCAGTTCTTC.

This clone appeared a single time. This chain connects TRBV4-1 to TRBJ1-2; no reliable D call. CDR3 length equals 15 residues. CDR1 is MGHRA and CDR2 is YSYEKL in the germline V gene. The V and J ends lost 4 bases and 6 bases respectively, with 18 bases between them. The CDR3 is CASSLIVRGADGYTF. CDR3 bases: TGCGCCAGCAGCCTTATAGTCAGAGGCGCTGATGGCTACACCTTC.

The rearrangement uses TRBV28 and TRBJ2-3, with 8 nucleotides matching TRBD2. V shed 4 bases, J shed 4 bases, and the junction held 13 bases outside the gene matches. Germline V gene lookup returns CDR1 MDHEN and CDR2 SYDVKM. There are 17 residues in the CDR3. CDR3 bases: TGTGCCAGCAGTTCCCCAGGGGAGCGGGAGATGCCAGATACGCAGTATTTT. It codes for CASSSPGEREMPDTQYF.